Below are 23 T cell receptor beta chains sequenced from a single sample in a study of regulatory T cells in long-lasting Graves disease. Regarding time point: newly diagnosed GD, antithyroid drugs for less than 3 months. The authors made the TCR library using RNA they extracted from PBMCs. Sequencing libraries for TCR beta were prepared with iRepertoire HTBI primers and Arm-PCR of CDR3 regions. MiXCR, applied by TCRdb to the multiplex PCR reads, yields one record per CDR3 protein. Of around 450,000 distinct CDR3 sequences in the sample, under 15% are singletons; the top ten hold approximately 16%. These data were likewise used in another study, on T cells in Graves' hyperthyroidism and ophthalmopathy.

The specimen was peripheral blood mononuclear cells (PBMCs), collected at new diagnosis, from a patient treated with antithyroid drugs. Source of these receptors: a woman between 25 and 40 years old with Graves disease.

This clonotype was observed at least ten times. The chain couples TRBV12-3 or TRBV12-4 to TRBJ2-1, with 10 positions matching TRBD2. The CDR3 loop spans 15 amino acids. V lost 3 bases to trimming and J lost 4 bases; unmatched junction nucleotides: 3. This chain's CDR3 is CASSLEAGGYNEQFF. The CDR3 DNA reads TGTGCCAGCAGTTTGGAAGCGGGAGGGTACAATGAGCAGTTCTTC.

With regard to this clonotype: A much larger clone lies a single base off, so this may be a read error. The rearrangement links TRBV20-1 to TRBJ2-3; TRBD2 aligns across 8 bases. This CDR3 contains 15 residues. V was pared by 5 bases and J by 7 bases, with 14 bases of the junction left unmatched. CDR1 is DFQATT and CDR2 is SNEGSKA in the germline V gene (reference sequence). Here the CDR3 DNA reads TGCAGTGCTGACCCGACTAGCGCTCGGCTCAATACGCAGTATTTT. It is translated as CSADPTSARLNTQYF.

The sample holds a few counts of this clonotype. The CDR3: CASTLRMSGANVLTF. The DNA of the CDR3 is TGTGCCAGTACCCTAAGGATGTCTGGGGCCAACGTCCTGACTTTC. This chain connects TRBV19 to TRBJ2-6; D uncertain. Trimming pared 7 bases from V and 1 base from J, leaving 11 bases between. The CDR3 is 15 amino acids. Germline V gene lookup returns CDR1 LNHDA and CDR2 SQIVND (reference sequence).

This clonotype occurred many times. The CDR3 sequence is CASMRVEQFF. CDR3 coding DNA: TGTGCCAGCATGCGGGTTGAGCAGTTCTTC. V is TRBV6-2 or TRBV6-3 and J is TRBJ2-1, with a tentative D call TRBD2 (5 bases). With 7 bases removed from V and 9 bases from J, the gap between germline ends came to 7 bases. Per germline, CDR1 MNHEY and CDR2 SVGEGT. CDR3 length equals 10 residues.

The CDR3 loop reads CASSHLAGTGENIQYF. DNA of the CDR3: TGTGCCAGCAGCCACCTTGCGGGGACAGGGGAAAACATTCAGTACTTC. The chain couples TRBV3-1 to TRBJ2-4; 10 bases are shared with TRBD1. The CDR3 sequence is 16 residues long. V gave up 3 bases and J gave up 5 bases; unmatched junction bases: 7. Looked up from germline, CDR1 is LGHDT and CDR2 is YNNKEL (reference sequence).

In its sample, this clonotype was seen a few times. The V gene is TRBV18, the J gene TRBJ1-3; D gene unclear. Trimming cost V 3 bases and J 4 bases, with 10 bases left between them. Germline CDR1 is KGHSH and CDR2 is LQKENI. The CDR3 is 14 residues long. The CDR3 here is CASSPNWAGNTIYF. In DNA form, the CDR3 reads TGTGCCAGCTCACCGAATTGGGCGGGAAACACCATATATTTT.

This clonotype occurred a few times. The gene calls are TRBV7-2 and TRBJ1-3; no definite D call. The CDR3 extends over 18 amino acids. Germline lookup yields CDR1 SGHTA and CDR2 FQGNSA. The V end lost 5 bases, the J end lost 0 bases, and 20 bases lay between the germline ends. The CDR3 DNA reads TGTGCCAGCAGCCCAGGTCTCTCCCACACCTTCTCTGGAAACACCATATATTTT. Residues: CASSPGLSHTFSGNTIYF.

This clonotype was recorded at least ten times. The rearrangement links TRBV20-1 to TRBJ1-2, with D perhaps TRBD1 (6 bases). Germline loops: CDR1 DFQATT, CDR2 SNEGSKA (reference sequence). The CDR3 is made up of 11 amino acids. CDR3 loop: CRAIQGGGYTF. CDR3 nucleotide sequence: TGCAGGGCCATACAGGGAGGTGGCTACACCTTC.

This clonotype was observed many times. V and J are TRBV3-1 and TRBJ2-3; D is uncertain. The CDR3 is 12 amino acids. Trimming left V 1 base short and J 3 bases short, with 2 bases between. Germline V CDR1 and CDR2: LGHDT, YNNKEL (reference sequence). The CDR3 loop reads CASSQVTDTQYF. Written as DNA, the CDR3 is TGTGCCAGCAGCCAAGTGACAGATACGCAGTATTTT.

This clonotype was recorded at least ten times. V is TRBV4-1 and J is TRBJ1-3; D unresolved. The CDR3 sequence is 17 residues long. CDR1 and CDR2 from the germline V gene are MGHRA and YSYEKL. Trimming removed 0 bases at V and 0 bases at J, with 12 bases between. For the CDR3, the DNA is TGCGCCAGCAGCCAAGACGGACGTCCTCCCTCTGGAAACACCATATATTTT. It translates to CASSQDGRPPSGNTIYF.

To note about this clonotype: One end of the junction varies from germline; a read error may be responsible. The chain joins TRBV2 to TRBJ2-1; possibly TRBD2 for D (6 bases). The germline V gene has CDR1 SNHLY and CDR2 FYNNEI. The CDR3 has 12 residues. Here the CDR3 DNA reads TGTGCCAGCAGGCGGGACGGCAATGGGCAGTTCTTC. This sequence encodes CASRRDGNGQFF.

The chain recombines TRBV9 with TRBJ2-1; D not resolved. This CDR3 is 12 amino acids long. In germline, CDR1 is SGDLS, CDR2 YYNGEE. The V and J ends lost 4 bases and 6 bases respectively, with 8 bases between them. CDR3 DNA sequence: TGTGCCAGCAGCCCCCACCCCAATGAGCAGTTCTTC. As protein: CASSPHPNEQFF.

This clonotype was observed many times. This chain uses TRBV15 with TRBJ1-1, with D hard to call. Trimming left V 1 base short and J 6 bases short, with 15 bases between. The CDR3 totals 15 residues. In germline, CDR1 is LNHNV, CDR2 YYDKDF (reference sequence). In DNA form, the CDR3 reads TGTGCCACCAGCAGAGTTGGCGGAGGCCTTGCTGAAGCTTTCTTT. Translated: CATSRVGGGLAEAFF.

This clonotype was observed at least ten times. The genes are TRBV5-1 and TRBJ2-4; no firm D call. The CDR3 has 15 residues. Per the germline V gene, CDR1 is SGHRS and CDR2 is YFSETQ. The V end was cut by 2 bases, the J end by 0 bases, with 9 bases between. As DNA, the CDR3 is TGCGCCAGCAGCTTAGGGCCAGGAGCCAAAAACATTCAGTACTTC. This gives the protein CASSLGPGAKNIQYF.

In this sample, this clonotype turned up many times. V gene TRBV5-8 combines with J gene TRBJ2-1; 13 bases agree with TRBD2. CDR1 and CDR2 (germline): SGHTS, YDEGEE. V shed 2 bases, J shed 6 bases, and the junction held 2 bases outside the gene matches. The CDR3 totals 15 residues. The CDR3 bases are TGTGCCAGCAGCTTACTAGCGGGAGGGGGCAATGAGCAGTTCTTC. This translates into CASSLLAGGGNEQFF.

This clonotype appeared a few times. J is TRBJ1-2 and V is TRBV12-3 or TRBV12-4, with 7 nucleotides matching TRBD1. This CDR3 contains 13 residues. The ends lost 7 bases at V and 5 bases at J; junction bases unmatched: 7. CDR3 sequence reads: CASTLGTVYGYTF. As DNA, the CDR3 is TGTGCCAGCACCTTAGGGACAGTTTATGGCTACACCTTC.

This clonotype has only a few counts. The chain employs TRBV25-1 and TRBJ2-7; the D is unclear. This CDR3 is built from 13 residues. Germline V gives CDR1 MGHDK, CDR2 SYGVNS. The V end lost 2 bases, the J end lost 0 bases, and 5 bases lay between the germline ends. CDR3 protein: CASSEGISYEQYF. For the CDR3, the DNA is TGTGCCAGCAGTGAAGGGATCTCCTACGAGCAGTACTTC.

This clonotype appeared a few times. The chain recombines TRBV5-1 with TRBJ2-1, with 8 positions matching TRBD1. The length of the CDR3 is 16 residues. Germline lookup yields CDR1 SGHRS and CDR2 YFSETQ. With V trimmed by 0 bases and J by 4 bases, 6 bases remained unmatched. CDR3 in amino acids: CASSLDGTGAYNEQFF. The CDR3 coding sequence is TGCGCCAGCAGCTTGGACGGGACAGGAGCATACAATGAGCAGTTCTTC.

The J gene is TRBJ2-2, the V gene TRBV19; the D call may be TRBD1 or TRBD2 (5 bases each). This CDR3 comprises 16 residues. The germline V gene encodes CDR1 LNHDA and CDR2 SQIVND (reference sequence). Between the trimmed V and J ends, which lost 3 bases and 4 bases, there was a span of 15 bases. The CDR3 region is CASSIWDHRGTGELFF. The DNA for the CDR3 is TGTGCCAGTAGTATCTGGGACCACCGGGGCACCGGGGAGCTGTTTTTT.

This clonotype occurred many times. One end of the junction varies from germline; a read error may be responsible. The CDR3 loop reads CANSLDRSGSEQYF. The DNA of the CDR3 is TGTGCCAACAGCTTGGATAGGAGCGGGAGTGAGCAGTACTTC. The gene calls are TRBV5-4 and TRBJ2-7, with 8 positions matching TRBD2. The CDR3 covers 14 residues. Germline V gene sequence: CDR1 SGHNT, CDR2 YYREEE (reference sequence).

This clonotype was picked up many times. The chain joins TRBV24-1 to TRBJ2-5, with TRBD2 identical over 9 bases. The V gene's germline CDR1 is KGHDR and CDR2 SFDVKD. The CDR3 spans 17 residues. After removal of 2 bases from V and 5 bases from J, the junction contained 11 bases not matched to a gene. CDR3 residues: CATSDSRLADGGETQYF. CDR3 bases: TGTGCCACCAGTGATTCCCGACTAGCGGACGGAGGGGAGACCCAGTACTTC.

This clonotype occurred a few times. The chain recombines TRBV2 with TRBJ1-2, with D perhaps TRBD1 (6 bases). The CDR3 loop spans 21 amino acids. V dropped 6 bases and J dropped 7 bases, with 39 bases sitting between them. Germline V gene lookup returns CDR1 SNHLY and CDR2 FYNNEI. The CDR3 sequence: CASRNLNVFPGTTGQGGGYTF. CDR3 coding DNA: TGTGCCAGCAGGAACCTAAATGTCTTTCCGGGAACGACTGGCCAAGGGGGTGGCTACACCTTC.

The genes are TRBV7-2 and TRBJ2-3; D may be TRBD1 (5 bases). V was pared by 1 base and J by 7 bases, with 15 bases between. From germline, CDR1 is SGHTA and CDR2 FQGNSA. CDR3 length equals 15 residues. The CDR3 sequence is CASSLGPWGTNTQYF. The CDR3 region has the DNA TGTGCCAGCAGCTTAGGACCCTGGGGCACTAATACGCAGTATTTT.